This T cell receptor beta chain is drawn from a study of T cell responses to AZD1222 COVID-19 vaccine. Study-level findings and limits: Repertoires were collected only later (after the peak T cell response had occurred).

Regarding this clone: Its cognate antigen is unknown.

The germline CDR1 and CDR2 sequences are KGHDR and SFDVKD. V was trimmed by 9 bases and J by 12 bases, leaving 23 bases between them. The CDR3 consists of 14 residues. Sequencing used immunoSEQ multiplex PCR; TCRdb keeps in-frame clones, though not all of them. Of roughly 120,000 clones in the sample, approximately 83% were seen once. The rearrangement uses TRBV24-1 and TRBJ2-1; weak D call: TRBD1 (6 bases). The TCR originated in an adult in good health. The sample here was peripheral blood, taken on day 0 of AZD1222 vaccination. CDR3 sequence: CATGAGAFPSGQFF. The CDR3 DNA is TGTGCCACCGGGGCAGGGGCCTTCCCTTCGGGGCAGTTCTTC.